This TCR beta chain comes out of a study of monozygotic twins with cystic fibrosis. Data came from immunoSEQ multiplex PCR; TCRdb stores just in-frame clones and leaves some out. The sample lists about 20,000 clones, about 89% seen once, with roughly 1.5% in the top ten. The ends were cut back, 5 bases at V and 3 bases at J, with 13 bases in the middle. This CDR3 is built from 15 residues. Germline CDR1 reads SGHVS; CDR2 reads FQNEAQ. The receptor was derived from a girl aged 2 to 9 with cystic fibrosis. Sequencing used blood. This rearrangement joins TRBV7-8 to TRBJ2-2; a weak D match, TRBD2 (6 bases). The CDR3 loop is CASSLRDSHTGELFF. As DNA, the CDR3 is TGTGCCAGCAGCCTCCGGGACTCTCACACCGGGGAGCTGTTTTTT.